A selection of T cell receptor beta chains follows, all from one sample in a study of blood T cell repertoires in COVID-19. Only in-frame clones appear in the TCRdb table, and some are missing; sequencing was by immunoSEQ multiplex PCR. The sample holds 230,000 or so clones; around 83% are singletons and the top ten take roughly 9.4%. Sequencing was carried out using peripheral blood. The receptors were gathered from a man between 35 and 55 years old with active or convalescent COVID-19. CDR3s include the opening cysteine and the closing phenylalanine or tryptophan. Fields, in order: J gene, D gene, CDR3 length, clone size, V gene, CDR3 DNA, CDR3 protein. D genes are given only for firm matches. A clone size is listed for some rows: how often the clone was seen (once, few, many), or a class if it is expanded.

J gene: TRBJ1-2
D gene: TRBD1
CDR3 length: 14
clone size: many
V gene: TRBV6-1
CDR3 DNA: TGTGCCAGCAGTGAAGAAGCAGGGGGAAGTGGCTACACCTTC
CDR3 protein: CASSEEAGGSGYTF

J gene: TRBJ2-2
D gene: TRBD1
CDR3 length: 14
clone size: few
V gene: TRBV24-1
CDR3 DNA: TGTGCCACCAGTGGAACAGGGGGCACCGGGGAGCTGTTTTTT
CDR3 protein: CATSGTGGTGELFF

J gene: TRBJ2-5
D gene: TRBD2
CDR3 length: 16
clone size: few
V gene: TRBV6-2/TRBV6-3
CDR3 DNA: TGTGCCAGCAGTCTCCTGCTAGCGGGAGAAAAAGAGACCCAGTACTTC
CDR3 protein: CASSLLLAGEKETQYF

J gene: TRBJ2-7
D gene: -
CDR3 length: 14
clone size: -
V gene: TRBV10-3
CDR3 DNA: TGTGCCATCAGTGAGTCGACTCGGGATTACGAGCAGTACTTC
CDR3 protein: CAISESTRDYEQYF

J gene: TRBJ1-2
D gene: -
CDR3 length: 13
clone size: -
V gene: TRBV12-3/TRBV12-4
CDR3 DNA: TGTGCCAGCAGTTTAGGAGGGCCACTTGGCTACACCTTC
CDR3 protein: CASSLGGPLGYTF

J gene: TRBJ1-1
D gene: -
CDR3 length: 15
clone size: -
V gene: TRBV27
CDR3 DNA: TGTGCCAGCAGCCGACCTCCAGGTGGTGCCACTGAAGCTTTCTTT
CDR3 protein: CASSRPPGGATEAFF

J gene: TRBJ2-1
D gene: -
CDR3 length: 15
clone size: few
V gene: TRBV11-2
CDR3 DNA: TGTGCCAGCAGCTTAGCTGGACTATACAACAATGAGCAGTTCTTC
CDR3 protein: CASSLAGLYNNEQFF

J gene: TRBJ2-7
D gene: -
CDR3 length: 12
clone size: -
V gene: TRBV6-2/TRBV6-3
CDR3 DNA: TGTGCCAGCAGTTACCGCCAGTACGAGCAGTACTTC
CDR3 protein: CASSYRQYEQYF

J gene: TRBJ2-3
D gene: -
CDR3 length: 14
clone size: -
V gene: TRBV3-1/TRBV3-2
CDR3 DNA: TGTGCCAGCAGCCAATACGGGAGAACAGATACGCAGTATTTT
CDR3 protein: CASSQYGRTDTQYF

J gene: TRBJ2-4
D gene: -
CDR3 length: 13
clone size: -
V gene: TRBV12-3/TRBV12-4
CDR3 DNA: TGTGCCAGCAGTTTATACCAGGAAAACATTCAGTACTTC
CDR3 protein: CASSLYQENIQYF

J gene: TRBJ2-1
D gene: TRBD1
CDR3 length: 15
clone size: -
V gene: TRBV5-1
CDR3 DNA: TGCGCCAGCAGCTTCGGACAGGGGAGACTGAATGAGCAGTTCTTC
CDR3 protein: CASSFGQGRLNEQFF

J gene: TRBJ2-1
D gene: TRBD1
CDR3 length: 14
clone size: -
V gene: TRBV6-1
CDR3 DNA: TGTGCCAGCAGTGAAAGACAGGGCGGGAATGAGCAGTTCTTC
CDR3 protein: CASSERQGGNEQFF

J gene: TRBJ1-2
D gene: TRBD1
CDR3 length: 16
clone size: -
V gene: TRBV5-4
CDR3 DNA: TGTGCCAGCAGCCCCTGGACAGGGGCGATGGGATATGGCTACACCTTC
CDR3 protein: CASSPWTGAMGYGYTF

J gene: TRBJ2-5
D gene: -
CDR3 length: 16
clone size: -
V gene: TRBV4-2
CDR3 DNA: TGTGCCAGCAGCCAAACGGCAGGACTGGGTTCAGAGACCCAGTACTTC
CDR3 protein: CASSQTAGLGSETQYF

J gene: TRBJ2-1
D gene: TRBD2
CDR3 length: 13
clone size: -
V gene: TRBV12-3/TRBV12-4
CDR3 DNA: TGTGCCAGCAGCAGGACTAGCGGGGGTGAACAGTTCTTC
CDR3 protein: CASSRTSGGEQFF

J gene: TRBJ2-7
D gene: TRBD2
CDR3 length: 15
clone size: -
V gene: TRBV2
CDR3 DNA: TGTGCCAGCAGTGATAAGCGGGAGGACTCCTACGAGCAGTACTTC
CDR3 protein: CASSDKREDSYEQYF

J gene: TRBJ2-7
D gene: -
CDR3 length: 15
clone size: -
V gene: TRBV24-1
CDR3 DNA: TGTGCCACCAGTGATTTGGCCGTCACTAGCTACGAGCAGTACTTC
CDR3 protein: CATSDLAVTSYEQYF

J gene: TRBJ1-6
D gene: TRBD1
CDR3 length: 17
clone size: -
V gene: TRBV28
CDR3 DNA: TGTGCCAGCAGTTACACGCACTTGACAGGGCGTAGTTCACCCCTCCACTTT
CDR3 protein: CASSYTHLTGRSSPLHF

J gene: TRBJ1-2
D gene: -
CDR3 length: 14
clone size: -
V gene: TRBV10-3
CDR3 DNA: TGTGCCATCAGTGAGTCGGTAGGAGTCTATGGCTACACCTTC
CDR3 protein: CAISESVGVYGYTF

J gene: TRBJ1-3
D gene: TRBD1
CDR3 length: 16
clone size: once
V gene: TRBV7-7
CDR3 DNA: TGTGCTAGCAGCCCGATAGACAGGGGGGCTGGAAACACCATATATTTT
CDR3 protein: CASSPIDRGAGNTIYF

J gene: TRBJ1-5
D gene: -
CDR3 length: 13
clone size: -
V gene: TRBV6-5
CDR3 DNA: TGTGCCAGCAGACTTACAGGGAGTCAGCCCCAGCATTTT
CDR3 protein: CASRLTGSQPQHF

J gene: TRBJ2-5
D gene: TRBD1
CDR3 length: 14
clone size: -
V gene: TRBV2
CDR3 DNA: TGTGCCAGTGCGACGGGACAGGGGCCCCAAACCCAGTACTTC
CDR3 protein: CASATGQGPQTQYF

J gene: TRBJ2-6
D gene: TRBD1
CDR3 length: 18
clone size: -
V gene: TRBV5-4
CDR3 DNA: TGTGCCAGCAGCCCTCCGGGGACAGGGTTATCTGGGGCCAACGTCCTGACTTTC
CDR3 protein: CASSPPGTGLSGANVLTF